The sequence of this TCR beta chain was determined in a study of CD4 and CD8 cells across lung adenocarcinoma regions. Via MiXCR, TCRdb re-called the PCR reads, giving one row per CDR3 protein. The table shows 4,000 to 4,500 distinct CDR3 sequences, with roughly 61% occurring only once. Within the sample, this clonotype is large (0.1 to 1%). Samples came from patients with localized non-small cell lung adenocarcinoma. This CDR3 spans 15 amino acids. Per germline, CDR1 MNHEY and CDR2 SVGAGI. The sequence was collected from a male donor with lung adenocarcinoma. The CD4 and CD8 labels of this study may be unreliable. The genes are TRBV6-5 and TRBJ2-1, with TRBD2 matching 11 bases. The end of the DNA aligns better with TRBJ2-5, so the J call may be wrong. The sequenced sample was CD4+ T cells from the center of a lung tumor. This CDR3 is CASSYGTSGQETQYF. The CDR3 coding sequence is TGTGCCAGCAGTTACGGGACTAGCGGACAAGAGACCCAGTACTTC.